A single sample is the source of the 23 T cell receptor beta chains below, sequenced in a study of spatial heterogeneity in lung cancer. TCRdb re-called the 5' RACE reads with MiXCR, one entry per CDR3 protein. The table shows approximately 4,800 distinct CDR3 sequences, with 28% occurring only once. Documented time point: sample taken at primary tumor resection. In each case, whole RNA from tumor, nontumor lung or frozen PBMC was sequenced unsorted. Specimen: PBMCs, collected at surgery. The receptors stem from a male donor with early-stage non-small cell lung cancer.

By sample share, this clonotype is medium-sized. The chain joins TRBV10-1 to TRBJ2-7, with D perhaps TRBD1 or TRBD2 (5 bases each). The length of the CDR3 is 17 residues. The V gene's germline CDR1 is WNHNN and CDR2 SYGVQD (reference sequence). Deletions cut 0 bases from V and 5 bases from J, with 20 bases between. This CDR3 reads CASSESRGVSRSDEQYF. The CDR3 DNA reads TGCGCCAGCAGTGAGTCCAGAGGGGTCTCCCGTAGCGACGAGCAGTACTTC.

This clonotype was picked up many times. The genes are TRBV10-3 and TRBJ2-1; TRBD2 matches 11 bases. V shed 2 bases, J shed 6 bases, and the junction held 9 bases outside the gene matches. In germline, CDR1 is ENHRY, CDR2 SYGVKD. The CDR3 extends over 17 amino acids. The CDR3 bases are TGTGCCATCAGTGAGGTTGTTGGACTAGCGGGCCGCAATGAGCAGTTCTTC. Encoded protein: CAISEVVGLAGRNEQFF.

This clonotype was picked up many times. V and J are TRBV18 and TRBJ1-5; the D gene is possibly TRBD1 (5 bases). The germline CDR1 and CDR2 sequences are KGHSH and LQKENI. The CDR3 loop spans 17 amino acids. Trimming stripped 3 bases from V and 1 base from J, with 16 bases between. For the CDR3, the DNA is TGTGCCAGCTCACCCGCCGGGGGGGAGGGAAGCAATCAGCCCCAGCATTTT. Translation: CASSPAGGEGSNQPQHF.

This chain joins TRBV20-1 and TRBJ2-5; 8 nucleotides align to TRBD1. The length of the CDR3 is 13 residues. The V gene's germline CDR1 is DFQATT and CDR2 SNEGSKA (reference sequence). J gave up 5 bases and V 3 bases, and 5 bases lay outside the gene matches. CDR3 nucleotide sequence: TGCAGTGCTAGGGCAGGGGGCAGTGAGACCCAGTACTTC. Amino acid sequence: CSARAGGSETQYF.

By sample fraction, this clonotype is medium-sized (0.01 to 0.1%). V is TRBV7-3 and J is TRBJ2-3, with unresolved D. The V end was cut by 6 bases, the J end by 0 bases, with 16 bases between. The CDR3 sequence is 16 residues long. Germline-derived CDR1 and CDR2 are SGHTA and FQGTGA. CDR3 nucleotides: TGTGCCAGCAGGTGTCAGCGATACCCTAGCACAGATACGCAGTATTTT. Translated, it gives CASRCQRYPSTDTQYF.

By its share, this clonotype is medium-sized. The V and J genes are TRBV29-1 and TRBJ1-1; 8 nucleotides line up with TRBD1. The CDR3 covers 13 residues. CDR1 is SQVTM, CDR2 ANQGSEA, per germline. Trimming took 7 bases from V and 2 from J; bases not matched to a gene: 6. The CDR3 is CSAGQGTNTEAFF. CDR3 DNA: TGCAGCGCCGGACAGGGAACCAACACTGAAGCTTTCTTT.

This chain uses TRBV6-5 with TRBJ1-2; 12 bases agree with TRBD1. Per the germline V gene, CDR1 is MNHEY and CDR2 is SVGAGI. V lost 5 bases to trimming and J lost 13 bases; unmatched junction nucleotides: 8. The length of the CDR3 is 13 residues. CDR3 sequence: CASSIPGTGGSTF. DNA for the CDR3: TGTGCCAGCAGTATCCCCGGGACAGGGGGCAGCACCTTC.

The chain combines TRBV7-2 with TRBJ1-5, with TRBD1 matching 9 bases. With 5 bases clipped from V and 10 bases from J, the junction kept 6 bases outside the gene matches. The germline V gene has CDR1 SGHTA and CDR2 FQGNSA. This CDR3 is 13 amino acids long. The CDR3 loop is CASSPDRGLPQHF. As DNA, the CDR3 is TGTGCCAGCAGCCCGGACAGGGGATTACCCCAGCATTTT.

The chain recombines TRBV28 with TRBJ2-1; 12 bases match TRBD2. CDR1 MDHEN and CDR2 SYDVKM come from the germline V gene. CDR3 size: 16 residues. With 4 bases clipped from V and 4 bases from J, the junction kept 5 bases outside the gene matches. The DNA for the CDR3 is TGTGCCAGCAGTTCCCTAGCGGGAGGGCCTTACAATGAGCAGTTCTTC. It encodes CASSSLAGGPYNEQFF.

For the CDR3, the DNA is TGTGCCAGCAGCGTAGGAGCAGGTACCTACGAGCAGTACTTC. Residues: CASSVGAGTYEQYF. The V call is TRBV9, the J call TRBJ2-7; no clear D. This CDR3 comprises 14 residues. From germline, CDR1 is SGDLS and CDR2 YYNGEE. V was shortened by 0 bases and J by 2 bases, with 9 bases between the two germline ends.

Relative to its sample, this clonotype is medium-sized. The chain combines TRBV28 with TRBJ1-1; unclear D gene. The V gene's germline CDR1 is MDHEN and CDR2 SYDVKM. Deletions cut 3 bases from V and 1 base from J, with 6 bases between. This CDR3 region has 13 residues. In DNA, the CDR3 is TGTGCCAGCAGTTTGACACGGAACACTGAAGCTTTCTTT. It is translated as CASSLTRNTEAFF. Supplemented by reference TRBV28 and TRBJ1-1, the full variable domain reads DVKVTQSSRYLVKRTGEKVFLECVQDMDHENMFWYRQDPGLGLRLIYFSYDVKMKEKGDIPEGYSVSREKKERFSLILESASTNQTSMYLCASSLTRNTEAFFGQGTRLTVV.

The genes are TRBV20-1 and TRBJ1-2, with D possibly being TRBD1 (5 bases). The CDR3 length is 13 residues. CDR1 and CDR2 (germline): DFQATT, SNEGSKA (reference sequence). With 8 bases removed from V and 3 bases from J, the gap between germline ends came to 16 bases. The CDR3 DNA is TGCAGTTCGAACAAGGGGCCAGACTATGGCTACACCTTC. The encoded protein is CSSNKGPDYGYTF.

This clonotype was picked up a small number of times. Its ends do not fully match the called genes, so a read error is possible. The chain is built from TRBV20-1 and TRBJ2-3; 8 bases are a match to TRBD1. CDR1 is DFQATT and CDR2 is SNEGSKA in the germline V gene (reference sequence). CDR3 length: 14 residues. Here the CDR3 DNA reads TGCAGTGCTGAAGACAGGGGAGACACAGATACGCAGTTTTTT. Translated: CSAEDRGDTDTQFF.

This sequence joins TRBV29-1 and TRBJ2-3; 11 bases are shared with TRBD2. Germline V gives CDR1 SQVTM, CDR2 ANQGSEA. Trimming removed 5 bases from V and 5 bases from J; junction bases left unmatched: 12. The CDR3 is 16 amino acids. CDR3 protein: CSVSGVAGGPEDTQYF. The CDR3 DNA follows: TGCAGCGTTTCAGGGGTAGCGGGAGGGCCGGAAGATACGCAGTATTTT.

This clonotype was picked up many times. CDR3: CASQTGGYEQYF. The CDR3 nucleotides are TGTGCCAGCCAAACGGGAGGCTACGAGCAGTACTTC. This chain uses TRBV7-2 with TRBJ2-7, with 7 bases that match TRBD2. Trimming cost V 8 bases and J 3 bases; bases outside gene matches: 4. Germline-derived CDR1 and CDR2 are SGHTA and FQGNSA. The CDR3 is made up of 12 amino acids.

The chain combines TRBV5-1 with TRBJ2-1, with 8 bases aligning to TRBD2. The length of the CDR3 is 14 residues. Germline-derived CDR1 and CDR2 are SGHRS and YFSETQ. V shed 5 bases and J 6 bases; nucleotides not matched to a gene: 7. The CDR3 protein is CASSRGGEGNEQFF. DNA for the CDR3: TGCGCCAGCAGTCGGGGGGGCGAGGGCAATGAGCAGTTCTTC. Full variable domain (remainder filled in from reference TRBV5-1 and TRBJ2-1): KAGVTQTPRYLIKTRGQQVTLSCSPISGHRSVSWYQQTPGQGLQFLFEYFSETQRNKGNFPGRFSGRQFSNSRSEMNVSTLELGDSALYLCASSRGGEGNEQFFGPGTRLTVL.

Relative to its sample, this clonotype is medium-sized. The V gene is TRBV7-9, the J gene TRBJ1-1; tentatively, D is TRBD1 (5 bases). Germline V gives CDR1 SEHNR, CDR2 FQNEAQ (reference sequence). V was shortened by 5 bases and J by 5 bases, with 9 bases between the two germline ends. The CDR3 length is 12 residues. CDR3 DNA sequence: TGTGCCAGCAGCCAGGGCACAACTGAAGCTTTCTTT. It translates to CASSQGTTEAFF. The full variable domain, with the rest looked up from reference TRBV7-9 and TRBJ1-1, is DTGVSQNPRHKITKRGQNVTFRCDPISEHNRLYWYRQTLGQGPEFLTYFQNEAQLEKSRLLSDRFSAERPKGSFSTLEIQRTEQGDSAMYLCASSQGTTEAFFGQGTRLTVV.

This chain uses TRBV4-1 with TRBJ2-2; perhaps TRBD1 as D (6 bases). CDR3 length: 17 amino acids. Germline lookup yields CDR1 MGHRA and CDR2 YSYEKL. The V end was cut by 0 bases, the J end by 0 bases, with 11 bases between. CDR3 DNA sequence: TGCGCCAGCAGCCAAGATGGGGCAGGGGCGAACACCGGGGAGCTGTTTTTT. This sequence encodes CASSQDGAGANTGELFF.

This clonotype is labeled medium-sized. The DNA for the CDR3 is TGTGCCAGCAGTGTACGGGGACCGATTAGCAATCAGCCCCAGCATTTT. Translating it yields CASSVRGPISNQPQHF. The chain carries TRBV6-1 and TRBJ1-5, with D tentatively TRBD1 (5 bases). There are 16 residues in the CDR3. With 4 bases removed from V and 0 bases from J, the gap between germline ends came to 13 bases. Germline CDR1 and CDR2: MNHNS and SASEGT.

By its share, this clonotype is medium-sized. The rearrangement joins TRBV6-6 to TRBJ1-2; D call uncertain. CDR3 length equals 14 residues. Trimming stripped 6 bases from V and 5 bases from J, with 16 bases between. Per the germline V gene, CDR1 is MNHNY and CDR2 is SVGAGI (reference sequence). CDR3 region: CASSPVEGLYGYTF. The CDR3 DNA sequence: TGTGCCAGCAGCCCCGTCGAGGGTTTGTATGGCTACACCTTC.

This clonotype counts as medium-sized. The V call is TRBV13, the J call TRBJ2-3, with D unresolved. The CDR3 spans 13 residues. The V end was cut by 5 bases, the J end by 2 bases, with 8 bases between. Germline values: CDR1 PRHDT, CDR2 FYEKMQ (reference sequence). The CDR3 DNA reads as TGTGCCAGCAGCCGGACCCTCACAGATACGCAGTATTTT. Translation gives CASSRTLTDTQYF.

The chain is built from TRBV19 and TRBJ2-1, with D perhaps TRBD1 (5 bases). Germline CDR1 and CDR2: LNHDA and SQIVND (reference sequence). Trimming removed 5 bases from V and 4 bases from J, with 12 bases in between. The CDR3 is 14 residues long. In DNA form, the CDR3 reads TGTGCCAGTAGTGTGACAGTAGCTTACAATGAGCAGTTCTTC. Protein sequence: CASSVTVAYNEQFF.

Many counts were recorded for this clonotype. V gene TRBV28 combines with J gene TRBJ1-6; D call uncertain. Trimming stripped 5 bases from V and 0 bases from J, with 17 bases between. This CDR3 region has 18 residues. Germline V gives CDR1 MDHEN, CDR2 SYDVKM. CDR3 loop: CASSTPRGGSSYNSPLHF. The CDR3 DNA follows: TGTGCCAGCAGTACCCCTCGGGGAGGGAGCTCCTATAATTCACCCCTCCACTTT.